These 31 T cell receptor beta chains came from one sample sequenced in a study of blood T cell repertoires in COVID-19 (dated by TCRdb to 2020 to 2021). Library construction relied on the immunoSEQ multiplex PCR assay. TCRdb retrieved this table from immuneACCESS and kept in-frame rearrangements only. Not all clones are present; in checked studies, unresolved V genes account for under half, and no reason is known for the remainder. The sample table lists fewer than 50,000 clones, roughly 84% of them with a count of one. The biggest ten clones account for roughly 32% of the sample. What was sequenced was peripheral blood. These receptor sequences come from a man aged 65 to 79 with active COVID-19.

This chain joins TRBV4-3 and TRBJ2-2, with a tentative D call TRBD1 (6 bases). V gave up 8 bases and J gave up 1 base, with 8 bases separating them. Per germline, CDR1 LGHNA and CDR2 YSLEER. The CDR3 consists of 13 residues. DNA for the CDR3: TGCGCCAGCGGACAGCTGAACACCGGGGAGCTGTTTTTT. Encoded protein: CASGQLNTGELFF.

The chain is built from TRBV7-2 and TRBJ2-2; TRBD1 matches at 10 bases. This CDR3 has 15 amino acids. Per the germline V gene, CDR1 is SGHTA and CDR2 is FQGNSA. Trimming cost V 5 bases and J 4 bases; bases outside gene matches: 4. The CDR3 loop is CASSRGTGVTGELFF. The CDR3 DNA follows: TGTGCCAGCAGCCGGGGGACAGGGGTCACCGGGGAGCTGTTTTTT. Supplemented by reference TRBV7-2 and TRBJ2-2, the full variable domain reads GAGVSQSPSNKVTEKGKDVELRCDPISGHTALYWYRQSLGQGLEFLIYFQGNSAPDKSGLPSDRFSAERTGGSVSTLTIQRTQQEDSAVYLCASSRGTGVTGELFFGEGSRLTVL.

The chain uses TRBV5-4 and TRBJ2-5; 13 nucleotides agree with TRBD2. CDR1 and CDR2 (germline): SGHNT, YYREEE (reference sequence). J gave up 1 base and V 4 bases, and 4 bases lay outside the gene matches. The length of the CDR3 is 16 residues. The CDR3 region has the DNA TGTGCCAGCAGCGGCTGGACTAGCGGGGGCCAAGAGACCCAGTACTTC. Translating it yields CASSGWTSGGQETQYF.

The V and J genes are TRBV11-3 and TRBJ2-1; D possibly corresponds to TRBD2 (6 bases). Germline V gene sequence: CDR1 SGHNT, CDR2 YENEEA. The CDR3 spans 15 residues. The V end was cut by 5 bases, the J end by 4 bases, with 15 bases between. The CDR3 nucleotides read TGTGCCAGCAGCCCCGACCGGAGGGGATACAATGAGCAGTTCTTC. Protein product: CASSPDRRGYNEQFF. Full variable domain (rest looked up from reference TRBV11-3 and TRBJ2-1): EAGVVQSPRYKIIEKKQPVAFWCNPISGHNTLYWYLQNLGQGPELLIRYENEEAVDDSQLPKDRFSAERLKGVDSTLKIQPAELGDSAVYLCASSPDRRGYNEQFFGPGTRLTVL.

CDR3 sequence reads: CASSLTGGNQPQHF. In DNA form, the CDR3 reads TGTGCCAGCAGCCTTACAGGGGGTAATCAGCCCCAGCATTTT. The V gene is TRBV28, the J gene TRBJ1-5; 8 bases match TRBD1. The V and J ends lost 6 bases and 4 bases, in that order; junction bases with no gene match: 5. Germline V gene sequence: CDR1 MDHEN, CDR2 SYDVKM. The CDR3 sequence is 14 residues long. The full variable domain, in which reference TRBV28 and TRBJ1-5 provide the parts outside the CDR3, is DVKVTQSSRYLVKRTGEKVFLECVQDMDHENMFWYRQDPGLGLRLIYFSYDVKMKEKGDIPEGYSVSREKKERFSLILESASTNQTSMYLCASSLTGGNQPQHFGDGTRLSIL.

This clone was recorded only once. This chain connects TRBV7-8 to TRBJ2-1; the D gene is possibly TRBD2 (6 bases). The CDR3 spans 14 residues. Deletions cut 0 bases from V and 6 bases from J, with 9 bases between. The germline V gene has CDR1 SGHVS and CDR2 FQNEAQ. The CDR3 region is CASSLAASVNEQFF. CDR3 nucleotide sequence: TGTGCCAGCAGCTTAGCCGCTAGCGTCAATGAGCAGTTCTTC.

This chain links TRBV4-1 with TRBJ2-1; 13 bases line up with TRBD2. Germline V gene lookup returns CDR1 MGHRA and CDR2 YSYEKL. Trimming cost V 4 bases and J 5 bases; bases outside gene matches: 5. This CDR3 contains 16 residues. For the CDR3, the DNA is TGCGCCAGCAGCCTAAGACTAGCGGGAGGTAACAATGAGCAGTTCTTC. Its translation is CASSLRLAGGNNEQFF.

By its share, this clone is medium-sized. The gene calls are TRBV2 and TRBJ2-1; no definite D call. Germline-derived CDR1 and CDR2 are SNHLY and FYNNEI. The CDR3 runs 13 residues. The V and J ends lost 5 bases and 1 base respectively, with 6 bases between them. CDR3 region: CASSYASYNEQFF. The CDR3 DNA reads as TGTGCCAGCAGTTACGCGTCCTACAATGAGCAGTTCTTC.

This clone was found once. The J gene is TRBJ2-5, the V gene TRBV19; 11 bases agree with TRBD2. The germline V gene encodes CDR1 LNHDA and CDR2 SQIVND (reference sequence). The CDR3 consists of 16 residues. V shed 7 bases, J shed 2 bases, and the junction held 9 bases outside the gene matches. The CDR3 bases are TGTGCCAGTACCCTCAGGGCTAGCGGGAGGCAAGAGACCCAGTACTTC. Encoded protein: CASTLRASGRQETQYF.

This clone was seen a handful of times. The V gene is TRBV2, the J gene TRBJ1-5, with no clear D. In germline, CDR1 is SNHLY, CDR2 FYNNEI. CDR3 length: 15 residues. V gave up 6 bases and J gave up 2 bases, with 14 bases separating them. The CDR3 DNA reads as TGTGCCAGCAGAGACTCGTGGATCGGCAATCAGCCCCAGCATTTT. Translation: CASRDSWIGNQPQHF.

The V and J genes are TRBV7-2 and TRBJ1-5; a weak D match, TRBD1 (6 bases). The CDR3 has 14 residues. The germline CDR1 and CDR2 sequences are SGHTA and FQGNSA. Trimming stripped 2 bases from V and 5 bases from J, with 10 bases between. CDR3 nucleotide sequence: TGTGCCAGCAGCTTAACCGCAGGGGATCAGCCCCAGCATTTT. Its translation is CASSLTAGDQPQHF.

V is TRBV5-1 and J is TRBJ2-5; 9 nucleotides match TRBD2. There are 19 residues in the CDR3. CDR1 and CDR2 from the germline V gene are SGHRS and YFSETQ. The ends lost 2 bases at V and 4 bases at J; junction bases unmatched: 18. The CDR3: CASSFGQAGGSSRVETQYF. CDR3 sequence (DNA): TGCGCCAGCAGCTTCGGGCAAGCGGGGGGATCCTCGCGGGTAGAGACCCAGTACTTC.

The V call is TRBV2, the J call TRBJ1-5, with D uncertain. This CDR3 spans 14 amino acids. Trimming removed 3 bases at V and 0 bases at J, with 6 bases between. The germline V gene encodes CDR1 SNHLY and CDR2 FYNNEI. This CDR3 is CASSEHSSNQPQHF. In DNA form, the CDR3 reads TGTGCCAGCAGTGAGCACAGTAGCAATCAGCCCCAGCATTTT. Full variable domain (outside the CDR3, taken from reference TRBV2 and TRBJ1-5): EPEVTQTPSHQVTQMGQEVILRCVPISNHLYFYWYRQILGQKVEFLVSFYNNEISEKSEIFDDQFSVERPDGSNFTLKIRSTKLEDSAMYFCASSEHSSNQPQHFGDGTRLSIL.

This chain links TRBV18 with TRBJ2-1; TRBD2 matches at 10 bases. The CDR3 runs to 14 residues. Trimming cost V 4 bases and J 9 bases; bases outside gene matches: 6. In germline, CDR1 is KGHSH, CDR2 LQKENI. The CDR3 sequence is CASSLSGRAREQFF. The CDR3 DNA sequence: TGTGCCAGCTCACTAAGCGGGAGGGCCCGTGAGCAGTTCTTC.

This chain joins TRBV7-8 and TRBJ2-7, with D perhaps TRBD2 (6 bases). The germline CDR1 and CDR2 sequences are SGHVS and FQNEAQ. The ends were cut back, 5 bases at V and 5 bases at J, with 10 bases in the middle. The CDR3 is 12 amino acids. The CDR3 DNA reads TGTGCCAGCAGCCGGACTACTGACGAGCAGTACTTC. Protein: CASSRTTDEQYF. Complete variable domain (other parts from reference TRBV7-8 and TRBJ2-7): GAGVSQSPRYKVAKRGQDVALRCDPISGHVSLFWYQQALGQGPEFLTYFQNEAQLDKSGLPSDRFFAERPEGSVSTLKIQRTQQEDSAVYLCASSRTTDEQYFGPGTRLTVT.

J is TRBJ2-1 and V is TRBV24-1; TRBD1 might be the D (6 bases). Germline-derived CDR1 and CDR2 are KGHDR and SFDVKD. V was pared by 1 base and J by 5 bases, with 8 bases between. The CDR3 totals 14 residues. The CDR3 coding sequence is TGTGCCACCAGTGATTTCGCAGGGGACAATGAGCAGTTCTTC. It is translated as CATSDFAGDNEQFF.

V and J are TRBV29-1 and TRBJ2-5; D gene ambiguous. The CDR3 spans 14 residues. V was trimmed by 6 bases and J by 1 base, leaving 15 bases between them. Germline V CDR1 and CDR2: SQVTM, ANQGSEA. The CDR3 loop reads CSVREYRGQETQYF. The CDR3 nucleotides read TGCAGCGTCAGAGAGTATAGAGGCCAAGAGACCCAGTACTTC.

CDR3 residues: CASLPTGLAGDYEQYF. CDR3 bases: TGTGCCAGCCTACCCACGGGACTAGCGGGAGACTACGAGCAGTACTTC. The J gene is TRBJ2-7, the V gene TRBV27, with TRBD2 matching over 14 bases. Germline-derived CDR1 and CDR2 are MNHEY and SMNVEV (reference sequence). The CDR3 sequence is 16 residues long. After removal of 8 bases from V and 3 bases from J, the junction contained 9 bases not matched to a gene.

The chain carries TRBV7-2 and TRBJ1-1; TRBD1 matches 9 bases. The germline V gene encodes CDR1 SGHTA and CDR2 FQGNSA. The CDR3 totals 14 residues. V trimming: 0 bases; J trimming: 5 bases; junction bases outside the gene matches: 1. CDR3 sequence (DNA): TGTGCCAGCAGCTTAGCGACAGGGGGAACTGAAGCTTTCTTT. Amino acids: CASSLATGGTEAFF.

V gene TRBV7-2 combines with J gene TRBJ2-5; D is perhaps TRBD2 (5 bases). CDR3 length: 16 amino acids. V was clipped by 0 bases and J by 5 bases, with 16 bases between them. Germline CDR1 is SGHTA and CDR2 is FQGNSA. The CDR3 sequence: CASSLARSGREETQYF. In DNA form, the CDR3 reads TGTGCCAGCAGCTTAGCGCGGTCAGGTAGGGAGGAGACCCAGTACTTC.

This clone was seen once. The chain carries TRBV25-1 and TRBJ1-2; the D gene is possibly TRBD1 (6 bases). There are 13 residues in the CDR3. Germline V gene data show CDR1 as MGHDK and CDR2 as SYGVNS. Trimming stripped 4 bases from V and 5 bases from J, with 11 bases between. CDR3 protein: CASSVQGYYGYTF. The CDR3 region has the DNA TGTGCCAGCAGTGTACAGGGTTATTATGGCTACACCTTC.

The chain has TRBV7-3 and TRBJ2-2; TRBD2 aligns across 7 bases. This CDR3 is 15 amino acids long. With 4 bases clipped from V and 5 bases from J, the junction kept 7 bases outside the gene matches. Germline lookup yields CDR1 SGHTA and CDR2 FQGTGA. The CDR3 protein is CASSYLAGLTGELFF. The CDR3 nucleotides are TGTGCCAGCAGCTACTTAGCGGGCCTTACCGGGGAGCTGTTTTTT. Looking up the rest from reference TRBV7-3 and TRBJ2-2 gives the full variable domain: GAGVSQTPSNKVTEKGKYVELRCDPISGHTALYWYRQSLGQGPEFLIYFQGTGAADDSGLPNDRFFAVRPEGSVSTLKIQRTERGDSAVYLCASSYLAGLTGELFFGEGSRLTVL.

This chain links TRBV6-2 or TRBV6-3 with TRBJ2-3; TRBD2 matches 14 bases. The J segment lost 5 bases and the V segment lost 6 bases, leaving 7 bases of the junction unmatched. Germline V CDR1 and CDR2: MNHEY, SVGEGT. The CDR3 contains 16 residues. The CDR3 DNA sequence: TGTGCCAGCAGCTATGGGACTAGCGGGAGTAGAGATACGCAGTATTTT. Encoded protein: CASSYGTSGSRDTQYF.

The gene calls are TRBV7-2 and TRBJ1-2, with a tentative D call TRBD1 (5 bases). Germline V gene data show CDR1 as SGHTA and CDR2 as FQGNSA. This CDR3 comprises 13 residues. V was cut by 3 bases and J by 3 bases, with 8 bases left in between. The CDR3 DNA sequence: TGTGCCAGCAGCTTTTCCAGGGACTATGGCTACACCTTC. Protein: CASSFSRDYGYTF.

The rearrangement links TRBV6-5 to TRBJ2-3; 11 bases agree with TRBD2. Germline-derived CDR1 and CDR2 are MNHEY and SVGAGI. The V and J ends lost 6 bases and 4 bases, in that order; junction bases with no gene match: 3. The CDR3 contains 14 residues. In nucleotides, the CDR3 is TGTGCCAGCAGACTAGCGGGAGCGGCAGATACGCAGTATTTT. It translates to CASRLAGAADTQYF.

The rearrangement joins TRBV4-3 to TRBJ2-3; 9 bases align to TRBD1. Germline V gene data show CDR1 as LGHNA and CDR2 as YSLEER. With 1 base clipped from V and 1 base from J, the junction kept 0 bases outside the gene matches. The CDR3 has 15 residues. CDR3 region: CASSQGTGGTDTQYF. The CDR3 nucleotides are TGCGCCAGCAGCCAAGGGACAGGGGGCACAGATACGCAGTATTTT.

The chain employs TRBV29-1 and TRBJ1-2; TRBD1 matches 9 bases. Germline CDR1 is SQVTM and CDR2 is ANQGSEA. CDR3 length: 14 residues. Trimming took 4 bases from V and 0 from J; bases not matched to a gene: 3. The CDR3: CSVADRGANYGYTF. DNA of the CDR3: TGCAGCGTTGCGGACAGGGGTGCTAACTATGGCTACACCTTC.

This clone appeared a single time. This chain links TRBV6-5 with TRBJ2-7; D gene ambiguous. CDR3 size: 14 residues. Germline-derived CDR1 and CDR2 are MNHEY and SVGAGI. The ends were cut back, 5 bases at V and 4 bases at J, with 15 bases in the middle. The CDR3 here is CASSIRHGGYEQYF. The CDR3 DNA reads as TGTGCCAGCAGTATCCGACACGGTGGGTACGAGCAGTACTTC.

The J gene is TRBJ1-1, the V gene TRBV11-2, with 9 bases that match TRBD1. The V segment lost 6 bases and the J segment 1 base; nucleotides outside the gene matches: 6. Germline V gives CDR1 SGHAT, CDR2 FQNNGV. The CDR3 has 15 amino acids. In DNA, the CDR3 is TGTGCCAGCAGGGACAGGGGCGCCGGGAACACTGAAGCTTTCTTT. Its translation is CASRDRGAGNTEAFF.

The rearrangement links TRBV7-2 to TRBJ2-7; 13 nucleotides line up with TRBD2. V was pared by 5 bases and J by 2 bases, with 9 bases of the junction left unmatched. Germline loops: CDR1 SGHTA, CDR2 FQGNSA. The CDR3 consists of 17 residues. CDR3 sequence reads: CASSQRLAGGLAYEQYF. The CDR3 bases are TGTGCCAGCAGCCAAAGACTAGCGGGAGGTCTGGCCTACGAGCAGTACTTC.

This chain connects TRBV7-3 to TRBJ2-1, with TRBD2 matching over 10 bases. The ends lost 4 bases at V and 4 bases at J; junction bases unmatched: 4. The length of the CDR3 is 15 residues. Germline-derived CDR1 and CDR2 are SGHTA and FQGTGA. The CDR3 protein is CASSYGLAAYNEQFF. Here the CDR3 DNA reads TGTGCCAGCAGCTACGGACTAGCGGCTTACAATGAGCAGTTCTTC.